The source of this T cell receptor (beta chain) is a study of OX40 agonist ivuxolimab in advanced cancers. Study at large: At 0.01 to 10 mg/kg, ivuxolimab was administered intravenously to patients every 2 weeks. Dose-escalation patients were diagnosed with hepatocellular carcinoma, melanoma, renal cell cancer or head and neck cancer.

Method: immunoSEQ multiplex PCR; TCRdb's copy keeps in-frame clones and lacks some. The sample includes about 51,000 clones, roughly 86% of them seen just once. The CDR3 contains 16 residues. Germline V gene sequence: CDR1 MGHRA, CDR2 YSYEKL. V lost 0 bases, J lost 3 bases, and 12 bases lay in between. This chain links TRBV4-1 with TRBJ1-5, with unresolved D. The origin of this receptor is an adult with an advanced solid tumor such as melanoma, head and neck, liver or kidney cancer. Sequences were derived from CD4+ or CD8+ T cells sorted from blood, sampled in a trial of the OX40 agonist ivuxolimab. The CDR3 region is CASSQDPQLANQPQHF. DNA of the CDR3: TGCGCCAGCAGCCAAGATCCCCAGCTGGCCAATCAGCCCCAGCATTTT.